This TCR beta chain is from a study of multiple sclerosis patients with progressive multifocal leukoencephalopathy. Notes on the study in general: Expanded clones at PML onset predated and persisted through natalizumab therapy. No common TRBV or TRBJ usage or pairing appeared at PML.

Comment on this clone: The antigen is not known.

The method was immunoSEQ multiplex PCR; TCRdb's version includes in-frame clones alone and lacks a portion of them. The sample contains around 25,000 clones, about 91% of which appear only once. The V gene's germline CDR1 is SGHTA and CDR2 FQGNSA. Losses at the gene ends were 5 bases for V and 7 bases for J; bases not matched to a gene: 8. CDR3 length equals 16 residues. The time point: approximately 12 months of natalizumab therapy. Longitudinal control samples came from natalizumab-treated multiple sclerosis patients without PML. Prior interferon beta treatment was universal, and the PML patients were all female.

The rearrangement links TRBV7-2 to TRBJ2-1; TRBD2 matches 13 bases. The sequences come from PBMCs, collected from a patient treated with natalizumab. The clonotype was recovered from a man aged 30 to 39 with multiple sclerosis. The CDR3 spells CASSPRTSGSWNEQFF. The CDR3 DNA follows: TGTGCCAGCAGCCCCCGGACTAGCGGGAGTTGGAATGAGCAGTTCTTC.